The entry below gives a single TCR beta chain sequence along with its context. No cognate antigen has been identified for it. One base away there is no much larger clone; base qualities are not given. The cohort consisted of 600 or so healthy bone marrow donors. At the time of sampling, all cohort members were nominally healthy, though unrecorded immune exposures were likely present. Of the 666 cohort members, about 270 had a positive CMV serostatus and roughly 370 had a negative one, while no CMV serostatus was recorded for the donor. A peripheral blood sample was provided by each donor, and peripheral blood mononuclear cells were used for TCR beta sequencing. Genomic DNA extraction from the blood cell samples was performed with the Qiagen DNeasy Blood Extraction Kit. The data belong to a study of cytomegalovirus exposure and HLA in healthy donors (dated by TCRdb to the late 2010s). With respect to the entire study: An earlier analysis of fewer than 750 of the donors reported 276 Gb of sequence data and around 110 million unique TCR beta sequences obtained from roughly 180 million T cells. To predict cytomegalovirus infection status, the study combined high-throughput TCR immunosequencing, statistical association of individual TCRs with disease status, and machine learning. A later genetic analysis took genome-wide SNP genotypes for about 65% of the 666 donors and used that subset as a discovery cohort. All discovery cohort repertoires had been generated using a single sequencing platform. A later analysis re-analyzed previously published TCR beta repertoires from about 730 donors and added high-resolution HLA genotyping to study TCR occurrence patterns. Rather than using new phenotypic data, the later analysis identified candidate immune exposures from TCR beta sequences and from how often those sequences occurred across donors. An earlier analysis of approximately 500 of the donors applied high-throughput TCR beta sequencing to assess whether each TCR beta V gene segment acted as functional or pseudogenic. Among 398 genotyped donors of the cohort, an average of roughly 230,000 unique TCR beta nucleotide sequences was sequenced per donor, of which about 18% were non-productive. The study was designed to test whether signatures of past pathogen exposure could be identified by cataloging public T cell receptors. An early release that covered 500 to 800 HLA-typed donors contained approximately 300 gigabases of sequencing data and 75 million to 100 million unique TCR sequences. Alongside the repertoire data, information on donor age, sex, ethnicity and CMV serostatus was compiled. HLA typing included class I and class II loci at four-digit resolution. Typing coverage varied by locus: roughly 629-630 donors for A, B, C, DRB1 and DQB1; under 550 for DQA1; approximately 610 for DPA1; 450 to 480 for DPB1. In addition to the first cohort of roughly 700 subjects, a separate validation cohort of 120 different subjects was used. Roughly five DR-DQ haplotypes were handled as single units for association and clustering, since linkage in the cohort was strong. The study used immunosequencing to profile the T cell repertoires of 670 or so subjects and linked those repertoires to cytomegalovirus serostatus. Of the roughly 400 genotyped donors, 75% to 85% were placed in the genetic ancestry cluster associated with self-reported Caucasian donors.

General study outcomes and caveats: A total of fewer than 200 TCR beta chains were listed by the study as associated with cytomegalovirus. According to a later analysis, most CMV-associated TCR beta chains appeared to be HLA-restricted, and the HLA associations seemed to be driven largely by CMV exposure. At a false discovery rate of 0.05, a later analysis linked 16,951 TCR beta sequences to specific HLA alleles. Some IMGT-functional V segments, including TRBV6-2 and TRBV6-3, could not be told apart with the 87-base-pair reads, so those segments were excluded. In a later genetic analysis, fewer N-insertions in productive TCRs were reported among donors in an Asian-associated ancestry cluster than the roughly 700-donor mean. In both the original and validation cohorts, the classifier was reported to diagnose cytomegalovirus status with high specificity and sensitivity. When HLA alleles, especially DR and DQ, strongly co-occurred, attributing TCR associations to individual alleles was difficult. In a later analysis, HLA-associated TCR beta chains showed more clonal expansion and lower generation probabilities than non-associated chains that were equally common. A further reported finding was that TCR beta sequences accurately predicted the HLA-A and HLA-B alleles for most subjects in the first cohort. The earlier analysis of 587 of the donors excluded seventeen rarely observed V segments, including chromosome 9 orphons, because counts were too low. Because HLA typing was unavailable for some donors at each locus, only the typed subset was used in association tests. In a later analysis, the rate of TCR association differed among HLA loci, with DRB1 alleles having the most associated TCRs and HLA-C alleles having the fewest. Linkage disequilibrium might explain the correlated functional status among segregating V segments, but an unknown experimental factor could not be excluded. According to the authors, the approach could potentially be generalized to other disease states and immunological phenotypes. A few of the identified cytomegalovirus-associated TCR beta chains were confirmed in vitro to be specific for cytomegalovirus antigens. For the cohort, immune exposure information was limited to CMV serostatus. The presence/absence analyses assumed that sequencing depth was roughly uniform across donors, and that assumption may not be true. A cluster of highly shared sequence variants was judged likely to be a technical artifact of the sequencing pipeline. An association between a missense DCLRE1C variant and V-gene and J-gene trimming of TCR beta chains was found in a later genetic analysis and replicated in an independent cohort. An earlier analysis of around 540 of the donors showed that most TCR beta V segments appeared in productive rearrangements either about 87% or about 30% of the time, which broadly matched IMGT annotations. According to a later analysis, parvovirus B19, influenza, CMV and Epstein-Barr virus appeared linked to several top co-occurrence clusters. Most TCR sequences were seen in very few donors, while some public TCRs were found in many individuals. In this cohort, only TCR beta chains were sequenced, and detectable features were limited by the absence of alpha or paired-chain data.

The library was made by the immunoSEQ multiplex PCR assay. For the multiplex PCR, a mixture combining 60 forward primers for TCR Vbeta segments and 13 reverse primers for TCR Jbeta segments was used. A multiplex PCR assay on genomic DNA amplified the CDR3 region of rearranged TCR beta genes. On the Illumina HiSeq System, the amplified TCR beta libraries were sequenced as 87-base-pair reads. The authors processed their data as follows. In a later analysis, around 80 million unique TCR beta chains were counted across the approximately 620 repertoires, and roughly 10 million of these chains were shared by at least two donors. A nearest-neighbor algorithm error-corrected the raw reads and collapsed the reads into unique sequences, merging closely related sequences to remove PCR and sequencing errors. To assign V, D and J gene segments, CDR3 sequences were aligned to IMGT reference sequences. For a sequence to be retained, a match of at least six nucleotides to both a V gene segment and a J gene segment was required. A rearrangement counted as productive if the CDR3 had no stop codons and remained in frame with V and J, and every other rearrangement counted as non-productive. CDR3 was defined according to IMGT convention as the region running from the second conserved V-encoded cysteine to the conserved J-encoded phenylalanine. The earlier analysis of about 560 of the donors excluded any sequence lacking an unambiguous match to a single V gene segment. In an earlier analysis of several hundred of the donors, V segments were called functional above 56.7% productive rearrangements and were called segregating when the between-donor standard deviation exceeded 5%. A statistical classification framework was built to diagnose cytomegalovirus status from the catalog of TCR beta chain sequences. A later analysis assigned V and J genes by comparing TCR nucleotide sequences with IMGT/GENE-DB human TR gene sequences. Using the TCRdist pipeline, a later analysis assigned CDR3 sequences along with most-parsimonious VDJ recombination scenarios. A later analysis defined each TCR beta chain by its CDR3 amino acid sequence plus V-gene family, and excluded reads lacking a unique V-gene family. As a way to deal with suspected cross-contamination and a sequencing artifact, a later analysis dropped nearly 600 nucleotide sequences that were highly shared and had low generation probability. For each public chain, a later analysis derived a clonal expansion index from normalized ranks of inferred template counts within each repertoire. In a later analysis, generation probabilities were computed using a VDJ recombination model fitted to out-of-frame rearrangements, and the results were checked against IGoR. In a later analysis, TCR-TCR, TCR-HLA and TCR-CMV co-occurrence was scored with hypergeometric tests, and a repertoire-size bias correction was applied to TCR pairs. To estimate false discovery rates, a later analysis permuted the HLA or CMV assignments 20 times. In a later analysis, co-occurring TCRs were grouped with DBSCAN, and TCRdist sequence similarity was added when clustering was performed within HLA-allele-positive subsets. Repertoires with fewer than 30,000 or more than 120,000 public chains, plus five repertoires with anomalous nucleotide sharing, were excluded from co-occurrence clustering. TCRdb mirrors the immuneACCESS table, restricted to in-frame sequences. Some clones are absent from its copies; in checked studies, under half trace to an unresolved V gene, and the reason for the others is unknown. The DNA gave D and trimming, while V, J and clone size come from that table. For this sample there are approximately 150,000 clones; 70% to 80% appear just once. The top ten clonotypes cover 3.5% to 4.5% of the sample.

Including the terminal cysteine and phenylalanine, the CDR3 comprises 17 residues. Here the CDR3 DNA is all that survives: 51 bases in frame from base 1. Here V drops 5 bases and J drops 8 bases, and the junction holds 18 bases not matched to any gene. CDR1 and CDR2 were assigned from the germline V gene as SGHVS and FNYEAQ. The receptor was derived from a human donor in good health. This receptor chain uses TRBV7-6 and TRBJ2-1; 7 bases in the middle match TRBD2. The sample was PBMCs. The CDR3 reads as follows: CASSHGGWSGVGHEQFF. The base sequence is TGTGCCAGCAGCCACGGCGGGTGGAGCGGGGTTGGGCATGAGCAGTTCTTC. Beyond the CDR3, the reference TRBV7-6 and TRBJ2-1 genes provide the residues; the full variable domain reads: GAGVSQSPRYKVTKRGQDVALRCDPISGHVSLYWYRQALGQGPEFLTYFNYEAQQDKSGLPNDRFSAERPEGSISTLTIQRTEQRDSAMYRCASSHGGWSGVGHEQFFGPGTRLTVL.